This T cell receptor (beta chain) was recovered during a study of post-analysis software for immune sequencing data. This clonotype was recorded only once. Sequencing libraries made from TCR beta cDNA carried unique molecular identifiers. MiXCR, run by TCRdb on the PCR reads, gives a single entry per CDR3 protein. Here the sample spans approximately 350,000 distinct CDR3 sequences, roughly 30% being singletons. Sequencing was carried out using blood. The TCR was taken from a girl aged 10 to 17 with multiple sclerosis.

Here the CDR3 reads CASKHGAKNIQYF. DNA for the CDR3: TGCGCCAGCAAACATGGGGCCAAAAACATTCAGTACTTC. The V gene is TRBV5-1, the J gene TRBJ2-4; D is uncertain. Trimming shortened V by 6 bases and J by 1 base, and 8 bases separated the two germline ends. The CDR3 spans 13 residues. Germline CDR1 reads SGHRS; CDR2 reads YFSETQ.